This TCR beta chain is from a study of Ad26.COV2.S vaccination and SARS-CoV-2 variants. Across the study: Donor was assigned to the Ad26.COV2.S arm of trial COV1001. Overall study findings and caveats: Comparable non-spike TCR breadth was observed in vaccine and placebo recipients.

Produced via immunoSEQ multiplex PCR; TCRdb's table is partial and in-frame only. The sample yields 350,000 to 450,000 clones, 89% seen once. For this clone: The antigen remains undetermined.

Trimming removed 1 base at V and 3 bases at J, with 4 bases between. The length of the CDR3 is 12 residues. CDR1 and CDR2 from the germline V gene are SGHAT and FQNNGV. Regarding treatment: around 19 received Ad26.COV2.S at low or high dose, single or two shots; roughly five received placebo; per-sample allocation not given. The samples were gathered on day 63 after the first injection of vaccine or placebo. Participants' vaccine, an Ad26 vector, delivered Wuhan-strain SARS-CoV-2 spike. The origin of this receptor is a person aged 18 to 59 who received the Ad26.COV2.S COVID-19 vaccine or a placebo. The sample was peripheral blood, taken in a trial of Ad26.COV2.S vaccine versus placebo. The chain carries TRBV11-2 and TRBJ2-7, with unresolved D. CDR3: CASSLVVYEQYF. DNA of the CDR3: TGTGCCAGCAGCTTAGTGGTCTACGAGCAGTACTTC.